This TCR beta chain was observed in a study of blood T cell repertoires in COVID-19 (dated by TCRdb to 2020 to 2022). For the wider study: Samples from collaborators originated in the United States, Italy and Spain and spanned both the acute and convalescent phases of COVID-19. Deeply sampled blood TCRbeta repertoires from subjects exposed to, actively infected with, or recovered from COVID-19 were included in the dataset. The repertoires were released in a freely available public database meant as a resource for research on the immune response to SARS-CoV-2. The samples were drawn from two sources: the first 160 participants of the ongoing ImmuneRACE study, and fewer than 1,500 subjects contributed by 6 global collaborators. The prospective study material was composed of cDNA or gDNA derived from T cells, B-cell-depleted T cells, or PBMCs. Nearly every sample came with metadata listing a de-identified subject ID, COVID-19 status, age in years and sex. Where HLA class I and class II types were available, the types were taken from metadata supplied by the sample provider, not from assay-based typing.

This clone came up once. Its antigen is unknown. One base away there is no much larger clone; base qualities are not given. The immunoSEQ Assay, a bias-controlled multiplex PCR, was used to amplify TCRbeta CDR3 regions from genomic DNA. The authors processed their data as follows. Nucleated cell counts per sample were estimated from amplification of reference gene primers within the assay. Sequence reads were collapsed and filtered to measure the absolute abundance of every unique TCRbeta CDR3 rearrangement. For each sample, productive Simpson clonality was calculated as the square root of Simpson's diversity index over productive rearrangements. What TCRdb holds here is the immuneACCESS table cut down to in-frame rearrangements. Part of the clones is not present; checked against another copy, under half of the missing clones reflect an unresolved V gene, and the others are unexplained. The D gene and trimming were derived from the DNA, and the V and J assignments and clone size from that table. The sample table contains about 400,000 clones; only one count was recorded for about 88% of them. The ten biggest clones cover 3% of the sample.

Participants in the prospective study were enrolled through a virtual design, were aged roughly 18 to 100 years, and lived in 24 United States geographic areas. Cohort assignment in the prospective study relied on participant-reported clinical history from a screening survey and a study questionnaire. Recovered participants in ImmuneRACE Cohort 3 were defined as having two consecutive negative NP/OP PCR tests, clearance from a healthcare professional, or resolution of symptoms. Each participant in the prospective study had whole blood, serum and a nasopharyngeal or oropharyngeal swab collected by mobile phlebotomists. Additional blood draws and questionnaires over a roughly two-month period could optionally be provided by prospective study participants. Before DNA extraction, prospective study blood samples were shipped either frozen or at room temperature. Clipping removes 3 bases from V and 0 bases from J, with 17 as the unmatched junction base count. The CDR3 contains 20 residues, cysteine and phenylalanine counted. CDR3 DNA only is kept here, 60 bases in frame from base 1. The germline V gene (reference sequence) specifies LNHDA as CDR1 and SQIVND as CDR2.

Results and caveats for the whole study, not just this receptor: The quantity of clinical and demographic metadata differed by source and by participant and was supplied without curation.

Sequencing used PBMCs or T cells enriched from blood (not recorded which). This TCR was sampled from a woman in her 30s who had recovered from COVID-19. Here the chain combines TRBV19 and TRBJ1-1; a stretch of 9 junction bases matches TRBD1. The CDR3 has the sequence CASSMGWGGQGDILNTEAFF. The DNA reads as follows: TGTGCCAGTAGTATGGGTTGGGGGGGACAGGGCGATATCTTGAACACTGAAGCTTTCTTT.